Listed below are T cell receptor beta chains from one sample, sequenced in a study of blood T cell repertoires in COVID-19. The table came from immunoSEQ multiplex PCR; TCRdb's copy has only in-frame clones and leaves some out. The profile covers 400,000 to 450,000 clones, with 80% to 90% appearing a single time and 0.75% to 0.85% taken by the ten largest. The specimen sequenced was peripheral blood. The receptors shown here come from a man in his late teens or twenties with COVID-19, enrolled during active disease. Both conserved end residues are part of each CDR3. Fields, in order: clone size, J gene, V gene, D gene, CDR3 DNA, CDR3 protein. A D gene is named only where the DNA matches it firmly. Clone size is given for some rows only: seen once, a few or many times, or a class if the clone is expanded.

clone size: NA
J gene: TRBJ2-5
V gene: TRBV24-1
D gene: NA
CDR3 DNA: TGTGCCACCAGTGATTACATTGAGACCCAGTACTTC
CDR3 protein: CATSDYIETQYF

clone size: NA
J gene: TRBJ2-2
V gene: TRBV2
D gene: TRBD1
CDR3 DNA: TGTGCCAGCAGTGACGGGCAGGGGGCAGGCACCGGGGAGCTGTTTTTT
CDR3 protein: CASSDGQGAGTGELFF

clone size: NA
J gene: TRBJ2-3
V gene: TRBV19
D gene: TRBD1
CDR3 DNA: TGTGCCAGTAGTACAGAGGGGGCGCCGTTATTAGATACGCAGTATTTT
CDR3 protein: CASSTEGAPLLDTQYF

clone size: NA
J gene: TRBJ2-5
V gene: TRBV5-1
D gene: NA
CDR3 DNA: TGCGCCAGCAGCTTGGCCAGCTCGCCAGGGCCCGCAGAGACCCAGTACTTC
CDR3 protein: CASSLASSPGPAETQYF

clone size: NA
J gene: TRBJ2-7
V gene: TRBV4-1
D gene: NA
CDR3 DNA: TGCGCCAGCAGCCAAGTTTGGCTAGCAGACTACGAGCAGTACTTC
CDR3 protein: CASSQVWLADYEQYF

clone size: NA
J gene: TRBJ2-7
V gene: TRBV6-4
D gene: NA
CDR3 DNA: TGTGCCAGCAGTGACTCGAGTCCCTACAAGACCCCTCAGGGGTGGTCCTACGAGCAGTACTTC
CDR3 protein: CASSDSSPYKTPQGWSYEQYF

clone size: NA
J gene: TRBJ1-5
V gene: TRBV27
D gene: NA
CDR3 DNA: TGTGCCAGCCCCGTCCGGCAGCCCCAGCATTTT
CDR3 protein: CASPVRQPQHF

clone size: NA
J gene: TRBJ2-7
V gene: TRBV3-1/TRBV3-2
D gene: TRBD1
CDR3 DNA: TGTGCCAGCAGCCATTTCGGGACAGGGGGTACCTACGAGCAGTACTTC
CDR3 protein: CASSHFGTGGTYEQYF

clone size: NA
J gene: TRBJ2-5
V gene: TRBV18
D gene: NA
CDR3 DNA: TGTGCCAGCTCACCACCGGGTAGGGGAGAGACCCAGTACTTC
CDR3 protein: CASSPPGRGETQYF

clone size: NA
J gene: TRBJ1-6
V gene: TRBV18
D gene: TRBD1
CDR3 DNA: TGTGCCAGCTCACCGGTCCCCGGGACAGGGGCGACGAATTCACCCCTCCACTTT
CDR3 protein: CASSPVPGTGATNSPLHF

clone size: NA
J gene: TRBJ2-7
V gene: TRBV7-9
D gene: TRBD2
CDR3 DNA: TGTGCCAGCAGCTTAGGGGGACTAGGGACGGGAGAGCAGTACTTC
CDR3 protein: CASSLGGLGTGEQYF

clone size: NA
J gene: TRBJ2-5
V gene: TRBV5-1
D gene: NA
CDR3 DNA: TGCGCCAGCAGCTTGGCGGCAGGGGGAGGCCAAGAGACCCAGTACTTC
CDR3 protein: CASSLAAGGGQETQYF

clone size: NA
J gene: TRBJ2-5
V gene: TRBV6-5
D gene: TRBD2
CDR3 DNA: TGTGCCAGCAGTACAGCGGGGCCACAAGAGACCCAGTACTTC
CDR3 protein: CASSTAGPQETQYF

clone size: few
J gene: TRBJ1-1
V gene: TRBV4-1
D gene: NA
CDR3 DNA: TGCGCCAGCAGGCCTCAGTTTTCAGACACTGAAGCTTTCTTT
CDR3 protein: CASRPQFSDTEAFF

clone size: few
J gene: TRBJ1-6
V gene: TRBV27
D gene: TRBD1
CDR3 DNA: TGTGCCAGCAGTTTATTTTTTGGGACAGGGGGGTCACCCCTCCACTTT
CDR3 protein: CASSLFFGTGGSPLHF

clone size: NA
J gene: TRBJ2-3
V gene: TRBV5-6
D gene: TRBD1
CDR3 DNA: TGTGCCAGCAGCGACCGACAGGGGAAAAGGTCCCGCACAGATACGCAGTATTTT
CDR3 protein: CASSDRQGKRSRTDTQYF

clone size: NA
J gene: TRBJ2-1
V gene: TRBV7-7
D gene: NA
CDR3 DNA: TGTGCCAGCAGCTTACGCGGGGGCAGCTCCTACAATGAGCAGTTCTTC
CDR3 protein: CASSLRGGSSYNEQFF

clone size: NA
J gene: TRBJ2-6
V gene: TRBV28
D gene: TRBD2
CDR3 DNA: TGTGCCAGCAGCTCGGATCCGGGACTAGCTCTTTACTCTGGGGCCAACGTCCTGACTTTC
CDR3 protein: CASSSDPGLALYSGANVLTF

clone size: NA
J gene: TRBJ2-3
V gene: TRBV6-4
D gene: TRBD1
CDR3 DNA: TGTGCCAGCAGTGACGGGACAGTGCTAGATACGCAGTATTTT
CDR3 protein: CASSDGTVLDTQYF

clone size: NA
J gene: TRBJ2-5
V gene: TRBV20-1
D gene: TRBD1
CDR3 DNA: TGCAGTGCTAGTTTCATGGGACAGGGCCATGGTAAAGAGACCCAGTACTTC
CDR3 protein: CSASFMGQGHGKETQYF

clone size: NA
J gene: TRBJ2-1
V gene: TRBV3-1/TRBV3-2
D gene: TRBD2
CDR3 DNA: TGTGCCAGCAGCCAAATCAGCGGGGGCTCCTACAATGAGCAGTTCTTC
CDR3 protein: CASSQISGGSYNEQFF

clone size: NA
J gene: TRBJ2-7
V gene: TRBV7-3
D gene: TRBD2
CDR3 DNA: TGTGCCAGCAGCTTAACTAGCGGGAAGGAATACGAGCAGTACTTC
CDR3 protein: CASSLTSGKEYEQYF

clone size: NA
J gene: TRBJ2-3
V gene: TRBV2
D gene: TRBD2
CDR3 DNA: TGTGCCAGCAGTAGGGAGGGAGATACGCAGTATTTT
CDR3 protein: CASSREGDTQYF

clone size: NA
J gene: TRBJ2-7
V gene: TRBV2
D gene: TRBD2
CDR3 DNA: TGTGCCAGCAAAAGCGAGGGCGGGAGCTCCTACGAGCAGTACTTC
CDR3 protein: CASKSEGGSSYEQYF

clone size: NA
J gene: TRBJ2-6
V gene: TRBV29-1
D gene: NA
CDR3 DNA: TGCAGCGTAGCCCCAGGGGTCTCTGGGGCCAACGTCCTGACTTTC
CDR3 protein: CSVAPGVSGANVLTF

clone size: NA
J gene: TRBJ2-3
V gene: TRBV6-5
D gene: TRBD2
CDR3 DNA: TGTGCCAGCAGCCTAGGTGTCGCGGGAGGGGCTACGCAGTATTTT
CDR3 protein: CASSLGVAGGATQYF

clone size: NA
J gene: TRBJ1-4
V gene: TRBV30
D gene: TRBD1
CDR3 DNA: TGTGCCTGGAGTGCCCCCGGGACAGGGCGAAATGAAAAACTGTTTTTT
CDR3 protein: CAWSAPGTGRNEKLFF

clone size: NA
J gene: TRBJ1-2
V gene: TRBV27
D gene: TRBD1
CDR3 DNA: TGTGCCAGCAGTGGTTCAGGGGGCCGAGGCTACACCTTC
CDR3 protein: CASSGSGGRGYTF

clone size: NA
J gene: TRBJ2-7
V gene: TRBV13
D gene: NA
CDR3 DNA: TGTGCCAGCAGCTTGACAGGCGTGCCCTACGAGCAGTACTTC
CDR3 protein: CASSLTGVPYEQYF

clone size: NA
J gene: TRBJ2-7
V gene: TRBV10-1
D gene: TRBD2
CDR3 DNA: TGCGCCAGCAGTGAGTCGAAGGCTAGCGGCTCCTACGAGCAGTACTTC
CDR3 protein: CASSESKASGSYEQYF

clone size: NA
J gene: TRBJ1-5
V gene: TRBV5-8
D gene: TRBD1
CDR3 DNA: TGTGCCAGCAGCCCGGACAGGGCGGACCAGCCCCAGCATTTT
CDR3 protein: CASSPDRADQPQHF

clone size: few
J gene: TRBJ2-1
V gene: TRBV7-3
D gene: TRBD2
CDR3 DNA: TGTGCCAGCAGCTCGACTAGCGGGAGGACCTCCTACAATGAGCAGTTCTTC
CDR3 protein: CASSSTSGRTSYNEQFF

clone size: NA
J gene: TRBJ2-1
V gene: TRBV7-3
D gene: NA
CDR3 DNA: TGTGCCAGCAGTCCCACATCGTCACAGGGTATTGAGCAGTTCTTC
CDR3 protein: CASSPTSSQGIEQFF

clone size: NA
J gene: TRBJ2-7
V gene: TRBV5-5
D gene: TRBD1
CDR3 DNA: TGTGCCAGCAGCCCCGGACAGGGGGCGGGTGAGCAGTACTTC
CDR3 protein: CASSPGQGAGEQYF

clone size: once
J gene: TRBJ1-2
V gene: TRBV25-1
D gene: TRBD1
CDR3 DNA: TGTGCCAGCAGTGAGAAGGACAGGGATCCCTCTGGCTACACCTTC
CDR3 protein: CASSEKDRDPSGYTF

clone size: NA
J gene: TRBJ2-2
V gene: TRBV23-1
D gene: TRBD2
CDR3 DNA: TGCGCCAGCAGTCAACAGACTAGCGGGGGGCCGAACACCGGGGAGCTGTTTTTT
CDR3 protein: CASSQQTSGGPNTGELFF

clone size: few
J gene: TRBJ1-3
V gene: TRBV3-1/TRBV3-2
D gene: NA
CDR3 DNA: TGTGCCAGCAGCCAACTAAACACCATATATTTT
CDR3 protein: CASSQLNTIYF

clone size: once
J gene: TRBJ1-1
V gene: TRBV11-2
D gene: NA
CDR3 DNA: TGTGCCAGCAGCTTAGACAGGTTGAACACTGAAGCTTTCTTT
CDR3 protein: CASSLDRLNTEAFF

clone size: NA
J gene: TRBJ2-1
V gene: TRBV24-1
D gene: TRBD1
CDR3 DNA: TGTGCCACCAGTGATGCTGGACAGGGTGACTACAATGAGCAGTTCTTC
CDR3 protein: CATSDAGQGDYNEQFF

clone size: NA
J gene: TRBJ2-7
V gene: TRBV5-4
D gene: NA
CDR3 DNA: TGTGCCAGCAGCCAAAGACAGGGCGGGACCTACGAGCAGTACTTC
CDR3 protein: CASSQRQGGTYEQYF

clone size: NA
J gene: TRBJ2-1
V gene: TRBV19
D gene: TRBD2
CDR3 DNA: TGTGCCAGTAGTCGGCTAGCGGGAGGGCAATTCCACAATGAGCAGTTCTTC
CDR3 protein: CASSRLAGGQFHNEQFF

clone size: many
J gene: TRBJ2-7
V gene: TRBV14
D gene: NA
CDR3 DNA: TGTGCCAGCAGCCCAGGGCCCATGCGGAGAGTGGGTGAGCAGTACTTC
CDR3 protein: CASSPGPMRRVGEQYF

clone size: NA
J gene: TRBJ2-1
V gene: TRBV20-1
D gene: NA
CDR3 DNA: TGCAGTGCTAGTAGCGCCCTCAGCTCCTACAATGAGCAGTTCTTC
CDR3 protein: CSASSALSSYNEQFF

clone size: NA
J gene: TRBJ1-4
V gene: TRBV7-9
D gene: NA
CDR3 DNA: TGTGCCAGCAGCTTAGAAAGGGGTGAAAAACTGTTTTTT
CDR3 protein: CASSLERGEKLFF

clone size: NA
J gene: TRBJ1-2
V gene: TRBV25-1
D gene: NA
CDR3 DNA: TGTGCCAGCAGTGGCCTGGTGGGCAGGGGCCTTGGCTACACCTTC
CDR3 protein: CASSGLVGRGLGYTF

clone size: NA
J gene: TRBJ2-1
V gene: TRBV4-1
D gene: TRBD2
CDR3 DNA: TGCGCCAGCAGCCAAGACCCAGCGGGGAGTTACAATGAGCAGTTCTTC
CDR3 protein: CASSQDPAGSYNEQFF

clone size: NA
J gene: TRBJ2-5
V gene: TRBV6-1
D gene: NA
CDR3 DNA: TGTGCCAGCAGTGAAGTGGCGGTTTCAGAGACCCAGTACTTC
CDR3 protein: CASSEVAVSETQYF

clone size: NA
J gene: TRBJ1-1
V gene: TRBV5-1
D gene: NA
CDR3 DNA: TGCGCCAGCAGCGTAGCTTATAGGACTGAAGCTTTCTTT
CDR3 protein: CASSVAYRTEAFF

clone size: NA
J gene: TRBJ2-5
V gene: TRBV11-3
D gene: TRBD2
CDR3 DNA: TGTGCCAGCAGCACCCGGACTAGCGGGAGGGTAGAGACCCAGTACTTC
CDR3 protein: CASSTRTSGRVETQYF

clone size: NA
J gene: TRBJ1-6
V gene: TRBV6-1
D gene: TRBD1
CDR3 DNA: TGTGCCAGCAGTGGACAGGGTAGTTCCTATAATTCACCCCTCCACTTT
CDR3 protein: CASSGQGSSYNSPLHF

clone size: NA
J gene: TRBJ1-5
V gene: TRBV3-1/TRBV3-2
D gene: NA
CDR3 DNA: TGTGCCAGCAGCCATCGCGGCGGCGGAGGTCGGGTTCAGCCCCAGCATTTT
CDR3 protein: CASSHRGGGGRVQPQHF

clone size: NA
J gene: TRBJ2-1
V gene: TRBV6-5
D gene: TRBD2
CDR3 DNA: TGTGCCAGCAGTTACCCGGGACTAGCGGGGGGGTATGAGCAGTTCTTC
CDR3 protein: CASSYPGLAGGYEQFF

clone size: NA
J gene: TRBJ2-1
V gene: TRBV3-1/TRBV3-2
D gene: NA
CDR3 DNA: TGTGCCAGCAGGCATCTTAGGGGGTATGAGCAGTTCTTC
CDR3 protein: CASRHLRGYEQFF

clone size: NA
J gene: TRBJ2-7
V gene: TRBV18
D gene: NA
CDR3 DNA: TGTGCCAGCTCACCGCGCACCGACGAGCAGTACTTC
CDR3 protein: CASSPRTDEQYF

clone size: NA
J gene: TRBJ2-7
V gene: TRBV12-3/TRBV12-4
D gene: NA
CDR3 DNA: TGTGCCAGCAGTTTCAAGACAGCCCACGAGCAGTACTTC
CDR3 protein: CASSFKTAHEQYF

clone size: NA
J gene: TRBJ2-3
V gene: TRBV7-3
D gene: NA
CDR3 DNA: TGTGCCAGCAGCTTAGACAACCGAGCCACAGATACGCAGTATTTT
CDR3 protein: CASSLDNRATDTQYF